Given below is one T cell receptor (beta chain) in context. No antigen is known for it. V lost 3 bases, J lost 2 bases, and 11 bases stayed unmatched. The CDR3 is made up of 16 amino acids. Germline CDR1 SGHKS, CDR2 YYEKEE (reference sequence). The data derive from a study of cytomegalovirus exposure and HLA in healthy donors. Vbeta (60) and Jbeta (13) primers were used in the PCR. The repertoire was sequenced with immunoSEQ multiplex PCR; TCRdb's copy has only in-frame clones and lacks some. The profile shows 150,000 to 200,000 clones, 76% of them singletons. Whole-study results and caveats: Relative to the approximately 700-donor mean, N-insertions were reportedly fewer in an Asian-associated ancestry cluster in a later analysis. Both high specificity and high sensitivity reportedly marked the classifier's diagnosis of cytomegalovirus status. Across all donors, roughly uniform sequencing depth was an assumption of the presence/absence analyses. Associated with cytomegalovirus, according to the listing, were 150 to 200 TCR beta chains.

The specimen was PBMCs. J is TRBJ2-7 and V is TRBV5-5, with 7 positions matching TRBD2. The sequence was obtained from a male donor in good health and CMV-seronegative. CDR3 amino acids: CASSWGSGLLTYEQYF. The CDR3 DNA reads as TGTGCCAGCAGCTGGGGTAGCGGGCTTTTGACCTACGAGCAGTACTTC.